The 17 T cell receptor beta chains given below trace back to one sample, sequenced in a study of Ad26.COV2.S vaccination and SARS-CoV-2 variants. Profiling relied on immunoSEQ multiplex PCR, and the TCRdb table lists in-frame clones only, not all of them. The table has 240,000 or so clones, more than 75% seen once. Sample treatment: 19 received Ad26.COV2.S at low or high dose, single or two shots; roughly five received placebo; per-sample allocation not given. Material that was analyzed had been drawn on day 63 after the first vaccine or placebo injection. Sample: peripheral blood, taken in a trial of Ad26.COV2.S vaccine versus placebo. The receptor source for this set is a person between 18 and 65 years old who received the Ad26.COV2.S COVID-19 vaccine or a placebo.

The gene calls are TRBV29-1 and TRBJ2-2; 7 bases map to TRBD2. Germline-derived CDR1 and CDR2 are SQVTM and ANQGSEA. There are 11 residues in the CDR3. Trimming cost V 8 bases and J 8 bases; bases outside gene matches: 5. For the CDR3, the DNA is TGCAGCCCTTGGGGGGGAGGGGAGCTGTTTTTT. Translated, it gives CSPWGGGELFF.

This rearrangement joins TRBV6-2 or TRBV6-3 to TRBJ2-7; 11 bases agree with TRBD2. Germline CDR1 MNHEY, CDR2 SVGEGT. CDR3 length: 15 residues. Germline trimming cut 4 bases from V and 4 bases from J; bases unmatched to any gene: 6. The CDR3 sequence is CASSSPGLAEYEQYF. The CDR3 DNA is TGTGCCAGCAGTTCACCGGGACTAGCGGAGTACGAGCAGTACTTC.

This clone has just a few counts. Other DNA sequences in this sample translate to the same CDR3. The CDR3 spells CASSQESRNYEQYF. The CDR3 region has the DNA TGCGCCAGCAGCCAAGAGAGCAGGAACTACGAGCAGTACTTC. This chain links TRBV4-1 with TRBJ2-7; no clear D. Germline CDR1 MGHRA, CDR2 YSYEKL. The CDR3 totals 14 residues. Trimming removed 0 bases at V and 3 bases at J, with 9 bases between.

This clone has a single count. The CDR3 nucleotides are TGTGCCAGCAGCCAGCCCGGGACTAGCCCCAACTACGAGCAGTACTTC. This gives the protein CASSQPGTSPNYEQYF. The rearrangement joins TRBV4-2 to TRBJ2-7; 9 bases match TRBD2. The CDR3 loop spans 16 amino acids. V gave up 3 bases and J gave up 3 bases; unmatched junction bases: 9. Germline loops: CDR1 LGHNA, CDR2 YNFKEQ.

The rearrangement joins TRBV28 to TRBJ1-1; 10 bases fit TRBD1. V dropped 6 bases and J dropped 4; count of bases not matched to a gene: 5. CDR1 and CDR2 (germline): MDHEN, SYDVKM. This CDR3 is 14 amino acids long. The CDR3 reads CASSLDRGSTEAFF. The CDR3 region has the DNA TGTGCCAGCAGCCTGGACAGGGGGAGCACTGAAGCTTTCTTT.

The V call is TRBV18, the J call TRBJ2-7; D perhaps matches TRBD2 (5 bases). The CDR3 runs 15 residues. With 1 base removed from V and 2 bases from J, the gap between germline ends came to 12 bases. The germline V gene has CDR1 KGHSH and CDR2 LQKENI. The CDR3, as DNA: TGTGCCAGCTCACCACTAGGTGCGGGCACCTACGAGCAGTACTTC. Its translation is CASSPLGAGTYEQYF.

This clone has just a few counts. The chain's CDR3 is CASSPGDRYNSPLHF. The CDR3 coding sequence is TGTGCCAGCAGCCCGGGGGACAGGTATAATTCACCCCTCCACTTT. The rearrangement uses TRBV5-6 and TRBJ1-6; 8 bases agree with TRBD1. The V segment lost 4 bases and the J segment 4 bases; nucleotides outside the gene matches: 4. Germline CDR1 SGHDT, CDR2 YYEEEE. The CDR3 is 15 amino acids.

The rearrangement uses TRBV18 and TRBJ1-5; 7 nucleotides agree with TRBD1. Per germline, CDR1 KGHSH and CDR2 LQKENI. After removal of 5 bases from V and 2 bases from J, the junction contained 3 bases not matched to a gene. The CDR3 consists of 14 residues. The CDR3 region is CASSYDRGNQPQHF. The CDR3, as DNA: TGTGCCAGCTCATATGACAGGGGCAATCAGCCCCAGCATTTT.

In its sample, this clone was seen once. This chain joins TRBV6-1 and TRBJ2-7, with unresolved D. The CDR3 is 14 amino acids. From germline, CDR1 is MNHNS and CDR2 SASEGT. V shed 0 bases and J shed 6 bases, with 12 bases lying between them. The CDR3 sequence: CASSEALGKSEQYF. Here the CDR3 DNA reads TGTGCCAGCAGTGAAGCGCTGGGGAAGAGCGAGCAGTACTTC.

This clone has only a few counts. The V and J genes are TRBV6-2 or TRBV6-3 and TRBJ1-1, with D unclear. This CDR3 has 10 residues. Between the trimmed V and J ends, which lost 5 bases and 2 bases, there was a span of 0 bases. CDR1 MNHEY and CDR2 SVGEGT come from the germline V gene. For the CDR3, the DNA is TGTGCCAGCAGTAACACTGAAGCTTTCTTT. This translates into CASSNTEAFF.

The J gene is TRBJ1-5, the V gene TRBV18, with 7 bases that match TRBD1. V shed 2 bases, J shed 0 bases, and the junction held 13 bases outside the gene matches. Germline CDR1 and CDR2: KGHSH and LQKENI. The CDR3 has 19 amino acids. CDR3 residues: CASSPLPPGQRYSNQPQHF. DNA of the CDR3: TGTGCCAGCTCACCATTACCCCCGGGACAGCGATATAGCAATCAGCCCCAGCATTTT.

The chain carries TRBV7-9 and TRBJ1-3; D might be TRBD1 (6 bases). In germline, CDR1 is SEHNR, CDR2 FQNEAQ (reference sequence). V was trimmed by 8 bases and J by 0 bases, leaving 11 bases between them. The CDR3 extends over 14 amino acids. CDR3 in DNA: TGTGCCAGCGGACAACAGGGCTCTGGAAACACCATATATTTT. It yields the protein CASGQQGSGNTIYF.

V is TRBV7-9 and J is TRBJ2-6; the D gene is possibly TRBD2 (5 bases). Trimming left V 2 bases short and J 2 bases short, with 7 bases between. Germline CDR1 and CDR2: SEHNR and FQNEAQ (reference sequence). The CDR3 runs 15 residues. This CDR3 is CASSLRRAGANVLTF. In DNA, the CDR3 is TGTGCCAGCAGCTTAAGGCGGGCTGGGGCCAACGTCCTGACTTTC.

This clone occurred once. The gene calls are TRBV7-8 and TRBJ2-6; no reliable D call. Trimming took 5 bases from V and 2 from J, leaving 4 bases between them. The CDR3 extends over 13 amino acids. Per the germline V gene, CDR1 is SGHVS and CDR2 is FQNEAQ. CDR3 amino acids: CASSPPGANVLTF. The CDR3 DNA follows: TGTGCCAGCAGCCCCCCTGGGGCCAACGTCCTGACTTTC. The variable domain in full, with the rest retrieved from reference TRBV7-8 and TRBJ2-6, is GAGVSQSPRYKVAKRGQDVALRCDPISGHVSLFWYQQALGQGPEFLTYFQNEAQLDKSGLPSDRFFAERPEGSVSTLKIQRTQQEDSAVYLCASSPPGANVLTFGAGSRLTVL.

This chain joins TRBV4-1 and TRBJ1-4, with D perhaps matching TRBD1 (6 bases). Germline values: CDR1 MGHRA, CDR2 YSYEKL. This CDR3 is 15 amino acids long. Trimming took off 1 base at V and 4 bases at J, with 10 bases between the two ends. The CDR3 protein is CASSQGEGGNEKLFF. The CDR3 bases are TGCGCCAGCAGCCAAGGAGAAGGGGGTAATGAAAAACTGTTTTTT.

The table lists this clone with a count of one. The gene calls are TRBV11-2 and TRBJ2-7, with a tentative D call TRBD1 (6 bases). Per germline, CDR1 SGHAT and CDR2 FQNNGV. V was shortened by 4 bases and J by 4 bases, with 17 bases between the two germline ends. The CDR3 loop spans 15 amino acids. The CDR3 loop reads CASSSARGIGYEQYF. Here the CDR3 DNA reads TGTGCCAGCAGCTCCGCGAGGGGGATTGGATACGAGCAGTACTTC.

This rearrangement joins TRBV6-2 or TRBV6-3 to TRBJ2-1; no clear D gene. The CDR3 consists of 14 residues. Trimming pared 2 bases from V and 7 bases from J, leaving 12 bases between. The germline gives CDR1 MNHEY, CDR2 SVGEGT. The CDR3 reads CASSYLGPPNEQFF. The CDR3 nucleotides read TGTGCCAGCAGTTACCTAGGCCCCCCGAATGAGCAGTTCTTC.